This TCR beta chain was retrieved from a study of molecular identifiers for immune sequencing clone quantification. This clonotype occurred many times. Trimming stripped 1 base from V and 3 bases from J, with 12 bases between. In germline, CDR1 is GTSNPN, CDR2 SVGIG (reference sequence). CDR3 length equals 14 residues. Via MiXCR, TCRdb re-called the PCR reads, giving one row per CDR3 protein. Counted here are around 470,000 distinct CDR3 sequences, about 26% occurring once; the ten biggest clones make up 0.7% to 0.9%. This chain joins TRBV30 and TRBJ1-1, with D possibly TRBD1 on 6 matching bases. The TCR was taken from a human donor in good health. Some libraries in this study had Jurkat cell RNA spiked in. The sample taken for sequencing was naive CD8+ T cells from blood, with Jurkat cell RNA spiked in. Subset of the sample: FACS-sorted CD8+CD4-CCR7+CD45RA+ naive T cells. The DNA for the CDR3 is TGTGCCTGGAGTGGCTGGGGGCAAGACACTGAAGCTTTCTTT. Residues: CAWSGWGQDTEAFF.